This T cell receptor beta chain derives from a study of cytomegalovirus exposure and HLA in healthy donors. Notes on the study in general: Later genetic work tied a missense DCLRE1C variant to beta-chain V and J trimming.

Primers: 60 Vbeta forward and 13 Jbeta reverse. Only in-frame clones appear in the TCRdb table, and some are missing; sequencing was by immunoSEQ multiplex PCR. The sample contains 150,000 or so clones, 80% to 85% of which appear only once. The CDR3 is 15 amino acids. In germline, CDR1 is SGDLS, CDR2 YYNGEE. The germline V and J ends were trimmed by 4 bases and 1 base, with 9 bases remaining between them. Notes on this clone: Antigen specificity is unknown.

The source is a man in his fifties or sixties in good health and CMV-seropositive. Sequencing input: PBMCs. V and J are TRBV9 and TRBJ2-6; possible D gene TRBD2, 5 bases. The CDR3 nucleotides are TGTGCCAGCAGCCTCGGGGTGTCTGGGGCCAACGTCCTGACTTTC. Protein sequence: CASSLGVSGANVLTF.